Below are 26 T cell receptor beta chains sequenced from a single sample in a study of blood T cell repertoires in COVID-19. Sequencing used immunoSEQ multiplex PCR; TCRdb keeps in-frame clones, though not all of them. The sample includes 99,000 or so clones, 84% seen only once; the top ten take roughly 29%. The sample taken for sequencing was peripheral blood. The source of these receptors is a man aged 55 to 70 with acute or convalescent COVID-19.

The V gene is TRBV9, the J gene TRBJ2-5; the match to TRBD2 covers 7 bases. V was clipped by 1 base and J by 2 bases; unmatched bases: 2. Germline loops: CDR1 SGDLS, CDR2 YYNGEE. CDR3 length: 14 amino acids. This CDR3 is CASSVRGGQETQYF. For the CDR3, the DNA is TGTGCCAGCAGCGTACGCGGGGGACAAGAGACCCAGTACTTC.

J is TRBJ1-3 and V is TRBV5-1; D is unresolved. Looked up from germline, CDR1 is SGHRS and CDR2 is YFSETQ. There are 14 residues in the CDR3. Trimming took off 0 bases at V and 2 bases at J, with 6 bases between the two ends. Written as DNA, the CDR3 is TGCGCCAGCAGCTTGGATACAGCTGGAAACACCATATATTTT. The encoded protein is CASSLDTAGNTIYF.

The chain is built from TRBV5-1 and TRBJ1-2; 9 nucleotides align to TRBD1. The CDR3 extends over 15 amino acids. V dropped 0 bases and J dropped 7; count of bases not matched to a gene: 7. Germline V lookup: CDR1 SGHRS, CDR2 YFSETQ. The CDR3 DNA reads TGCGCCAGCAGCTTGGAGGGACAGGGAATCGGTGGCTACACCTTC. It yields the protein CASSLEGQGIGGYTF. The full variable domain, in which reference TRBV5-1 and TRBJ1-2 provide the parts outside the CDR3, is KAGVTQTPRYLIKTRGQQVTLSCSPISGHRSVSWYQQTPGQGLQFLFEYFSETQRNKGNFPGRFSGRQFSNSRSEMNVSTLELGDSALYLCASSLEGQGIGGYTFGSGTRLTVV.

The chain uses TRBV4-1 and TRBJ1-4; a possible D gene is TRBD1 (5 bases). The germline CDR1 and CDR2 sequences are MGHRA and YSYEKL. The CDR3 contains 14 residues. V gave up 3 bases and J gave up 6 bases, with 11 bases separating them. CDR3 residues: CASSQPGTDEKLFF. The CDR3, as DNA: TGCGCCAGCAGCCAGCCGGGGACTGATGAAAAACTGTTTTTT.

V and J are TRBV18 and TRBJ1-5; D remains ambiguous. This CDR3 is built from 13 residues. Trimming pared 3 bases from V and 4 bases from J, leaving 7 bases between. The V gene's germline CDR1 is KGHSH and CDR2 LQKENI. The DNA of the CDR3 is TGTGCCAGCTCACCGTCGGTAAATCAGCCCCAGCATTTT. Its translation is CASSPSVNQPQHF.

The rearrangement uses TRBV28 and TRBJ1-4; D gene unclear. This CDR3 is built from 15 residues. Germline CDR1 and CDR2: MDHEN and SYDVKM. V lost 5 bases and J lost 2, with 12 bases in between. The CDR3, as DNA: TGTGCCAGCAGTGTGACATTGGTCACTAATGAAAAACTGTTTTTT. It codes for CASSVTLVTNEKLFF.

V usage is TRBV5-5 and J usage is TRBJ1-1; maybe TRBD1 (5 bases). This CDR3 contains 15 residues. Germline V gene data show CDR1 as SGHKS and CDR2 as YYEKEE (reference sequence). V was pared by 1 base and J by 2 bases, with 12 bases between. CDR3 nucleotide sequence: TGTGCCAGCAGCTTGTTTCATGGGGCAAACACTGAAGCTTTCTTT. This translates into CASSLFHGANTEAFF.

This chain joins TRBV18 and TRBJ1-5; 8 bases match TRBD1. Germline CDR1 is KGHSH and CDR2 is LQKENI. The V segment lost 6 bases and the J segment 4 bases; nucleotides outside the gene matches: 5. This CDR3 is 14 amino acids long. The CDR3 DNA is TGTGCCAGCTCGCTTGGACAGGGTAATCAGCCCCAGCATTTT. Translation gives CASSLGQGNQPQHF.

V is TRBV7-9 and J is TRBJ1-1; no clear D. The CDR3 extends over 12 amino acids. Germline-derived CDR1 and CDR2 are SEHNR and FQNEAQ (reference sequence). Trimming shortened V by 1 base and J by 7 bases, and 7 bases separated the two germline ends. Written as DNA, the CDR3 is TGTGCCAGCAGCTTAGGTACATTTGAAGCTTTCTTT. It codes for CASSLGTFEAFF.

CDR3 sequence (DNA): TGTGCAAGTCGCTTAGCCCGGGGACGGGAGGAGCAGTACGTC. This codes for CASRLARGREEQYV. The V and J genes are TRBV12-2 and TRBJ2-7; whether TRBD2, the table's D call, matches the DNA was not checked. TRBV12-2 corresponds to a pseudogene. CDR3 length: 14 amino acids.

The J gene is TRBJ1-5, the V gene TRBV5-1; 10 bases match TRBD1. Trimming took 1 base from V and 1 from J; bases not matched to a gene: 2. The CDR3 runs to 16 residues. The V gene's germline CDR1 is SGHRS and CDR2 YFSETQ. The CDR3 sequence is CASSLWGQGSNQPQHF. CDR3 DNA sequence: TGCGCCAGCAGCTTGTGGGGACAGGGGAGCAATCAGCCCCAGCATTTT.

The chain employs TRBV2 and TRBJ2-7; 9 positions agree with TRBD1. V dropped 7 bases and J dropped 7; count of bases not matched to a gene: 11. This CDR3 spans 14 amino acids. Germline-derived CDR1 and CDR2 are SNHLY and FYNNEI. The CDR3 nucleotides are TGTGCCAGCAAACCGGGACAGGGTCGTGCGGAGCAGTACTTC. Encoded protein: CASKPGQGRAEQYF.

This clone appeared a single time. The chain combines TRBV4-3 with TRBJ2-5; 10 positions match TRBD1. The germline V gene encodes CDR1 LGHNA and CDR2 YSLEER. With 0 bases clipped from V and 7 bases from J, the junction kept 20 bases outside the gene matches. This CDR3 spans 20 amino acids. CDR3 sequence (DNA): TGCGCCAGCAGCCAAGAAGTGGACAGGGGGTTAATAGCGGGCCGGCGGACCCAGTACTTC. Translation gives CASSQEVDRGLIAGRRTQYF.

This rearrangement joins TRBV5-1 to TRBJ2-7, with 10 bases identical to TRBD2. This CDR3 is built from 15 residues. Germline CDR1 is SGHRS and CDR2 is YFSETQ. The V and J ends lost 0 bases and 7 bases, in that order; junction bases with no gene match: 7. CDR3 residues: CASSLVSSGRREQYF. DNA for the CDR3: TGCGCCAGCAGCTTGGTGTCTAGCGGGAGACGTGAGCAGTACTTC.

The chain's CDR3 is CSVGQTSGNTIYF. CDR3 coding DNA: TGCAGCGTAGGACAGACCTCTGGAAACACCATATATTTT. The chain links TRBV29-1 to TRBJ1-3, with D perhaps TRBD1 (6 bases). The CDR3 length is 13 residues. Trimming removed 6 bases from V and 0 bases from J, with 9 bases in between. The germline V gene has CDR1 SQVTM and CDR2 ANQGSEA.

CDR3 region: CASSVDRGTDTQYF. The CDR3 DNA follows: TGTGCCAGTAGTGTCGACAGGGGCACAGATACGCAGTATTTT. The rearrangement joins TRBV19 to TRBJ2-3; 7 nucleotides agree with TRBD1. This CDR3 spans 14 amino acids. The germline gives CDR1 LNHDA, CDR2 SQIVND (reference sequence). J was trimmed by 1 base and V by 5 bases; bases with no gene match: 3.

The chain links TRBV18 to TRBJ1-1; D not resolved. CDR3 length: 14 amino acids. V was pared by 2 bases and J by 5 bases, with 12 bases between. Germline CDR1 reads KGHSH; CDR2 reads LQKENI. The CDR3 region has the DNA TGTGCCAGCTCACCAAGGCGAGCGGGGACTGAAGCTTTCTTT. It specifies CASSPRRAGTEAFF.

On this clone itself: The junction differs from germline at one of its ends, possibly a read error. The chain couples TRBV7-7 to TRBJ2-1, with D perhaps TRBD1 (5 bases). CDR3 length: 15 residues. The germline V gene encodes CDR1 SSHAT and CDR2 FNYEAQ (reference sequence). For the CDR3, the DNA is TGTGCTAGCAGCTCCTCTTGGGCAGGGTTGAATGAGCAGTTCTTC. Its protein is CASSSSWAGLNEQFF.

This chain connects TRBV7-9 to TRBJ2-7; 14 bases fit TRBD2. Trimming took 6 bases from V and 4 from J; bases not matched to a gene: 11. The germline V gene has CDR1 SEHNR and CDR2 FQNEAQ (reference sequence). The CDR3 has 17 residues. The DNA of the CDR3 is TGTGCCAGCAGTACCAACAAGGGACTAGCGGGAGTTTACGAGCAGTACTTC. Encoded protein: CASSTNKGLAGVYEQYF.

The chain carries TRBV12-3 or TRBV12-4 and TRBJ1-2, with TRBD1 as a possible D gene (6 bases). Deletions cut 2 bases from V and 10 bases from J, with 8 bases between. CDR3 size: 11 residues. CDR3 sequence: CASSLRGIYTF. CDR3 sequence (DNA): TGTGCCAGCAGTTTAAGGGGGATCTACACCTTC.

The J gene is TRBJ2-7, the V gene TRBV28, with D maybe TRBD2 (5 bases). CDR1 is MDHEN and CDR2 is SYDVKM in the germline V gene. The V end was cut by 5 bases, the J end by 1 base, with 18 bases between. The CDR3 length is 16 residues. CDR3 DNA sequence: TGTGCCAGCAGTCTACCGACCAAACGGGGTTCCTACGAGCAGTACTTC. It specifies CASSLPTKRGSYEQYF.

The chain carries TRBV19 and TRBJ1-5; maybe TRBD1 (5 bases). Germline V lookup: CDR1 LNHDA, CDR2 SQIVND (reference sequence). This CDR3 region has 16 residues. The germline V and J ends were trimmed by 7 bases and 2 bases, with 18 bases remaining between them. For the CDR3, the DNA is TGTGCCAGTACAGGAAAACAGGTCAGTCGCAATCAGCCCCAGCATTTT. Its protein product is CASTGKQVSRNQPQHF. Variable domain in full (rest from reference TRBV19 and TRBJ1-5): DGGITQSPKYLFRKEGQNVTLSCEQNLNHDAMYWYRQDPGQGLRLIYYSQIVNDFQKGDIAEGYSVSREKKESFPLTVTSAQKNPTAFYLCASTGKQVSRNQPQHFGDGTRLSIL.

V usage is TRBV5-5 and J usage is TRBJ2-7; 9 bases agree with TRBD1. The CDR3 is 16 amino acids. Germline-derived CDR1 and CDR2 are SGHKS and YYEKEE (reference sequence). The V gene end was trimmed by 0 bases and the J gene end by 3 bases; junction bases not matched to a gene: 7. CDR3 nucleotides: TGTGCCAGCAGCTTGGCCGAAGGGACAGGGTACTACGAGCAGTACTTC. Protein sequence: CASSLAEGTGYYEQYF.

In the case of this clone: The sample holds other DNA sequences that translate to the same CDR3. The rearrangement joins TRBV5-1 to TRBJ2-1; 11 bases are a match to TRBD1. In germline, CDR1 is SGHRS, CDR2 YFSETQ. With V trimmed by 5 bases and J by 8 bases, 6 bases remained unmatched. CDR3 length equals 14 residues. Here the CDR3 DNA reads TGCGCCAGCAGTAGGGACAGGGGGATTGATGAGCAGTTCTTC. Residues: CASSRDRGIDEQFF.

V is TRBV14 and J is TRBJ2-5; 12 nucleotides align to TRBD2. This CDR3 region has 17 residues. V gave up 3 bases and J gave up 0 bases; unmatched junction bases: 5. Germline CDR1 SGHDN, CDR2 FVKESK. CDR3 nucleotides: TGTGCCAGCAGCCAGGAACTAGCGGGAGGTTACCAAGAGACCCAGTACTTC. It translates to CASSQELAGGYQETQYF.

This chain links TRBV27 with TRBJ2-5, with 8 positions matching TRBD1. The CDR3 length is 16 residues. The ends lost 0 bases at V and 4 bases at J; junction bases unmatched: 7. The germline V gene has CDR1 MNHEY and CDR2 SMNVEV (reference sequence). The chain's CDR3 is CASSLSSGRGRETQYF. The CDR3 region has the DNA TGTGCCAGCAGTTTATCCTCGGGCAGGGGGCGAGAGACCCAGTACTTC.